This entry lists 29 T cell receptor beta chains sequenced from one sample in a study of T cells in Graves' hyperthyroidism and ophthalmopathy (dated by TCRdb to the late 2010s). Library creation used multiplex PCR. The sequencer listed for this sample is Illumina HiSeq 2000. TCR beta CDR3 regions were amplified from RNA transcripts. A first-round RT-PCR of the TCR CDR3 used the HTBI primer set with the Qiagen OneStep RT-PCR kit. Through fastp at Q25 and MiXCR, TCRdb rebuilt clones from the public reads, retaining in-frame beta chains. A single entry per CDR3 protein holds the most common genes and DNA from its merged rows. The sample table contains roughly 580,000 distinct CDR3 sequences; only one count was recorded for 11% to 15% of them. Roughly 5.5% of the sample goes to the ten largest clones. The source material was blood. The receptor source for this set is a woman aged 30 to 39 with Graves' hyperthyroidism that later progressed to Graves' ophthalmopathy.

Ten or more counts support this clonotype. This sequence joins TRBV3-1 and TRBJ2-3; 10 nucleotides match TRBD1. The CDR3 is 18 residues long. With V trimmed by 5 bases and J by 2 bases, 13 bases remained unmatched. CDR1 and CDR2 (germline): LGHDT, YNNKEL (reference sequence). The CDR3 nucleotides read TGTGCCAGCAGCAACTTGATCCGGGACAGGGGCGACACAGATACGCAGTATTTT. Encoded protein: CASSNLIRDRGDTDTQYF.

A note on this clonotype: A much bigger clone sits one base away, suggesting this may be a read error. The chain uses TRBV6-2 or TRBV6-3 and TRBJ1-1; 7 nucleotides agree with TRBD1. The V segment lost 4 bases and the J segment 6 bases; nucleotides outside the gene matches: 11. Germline CDR1 MNHEY, CDR2 SVGEGT. The CDR3 loop spans 15 amino acids. The CDR3 loop reads CASSWGGRGGAEAFF. Written as DNA, the CDR3 is TGTGCCAGCAGTTGGGGTGGCAGGGGGGGTGCTGAAGCTTTCTTT.

This clonotype showed up many times. The CDR3 coding sequence is TGTGCCAGCAGCGTAGATGGAGGGACGGCTTACTACGAGCAGTACTTC. Translating it yields CASSVDGGTAYYEQYF. This sequence joins TRBV9 and TRBJ2-7, with a possible D match to TRBD2 (6 bases). The V and J ends lost 0 bases and 3 bases respectively, with 16 bases between them. The CDR3 spans 16 residues. Germline V CDR1 and CDR2: SGDLS, YYNGEE.

This clonotype was picked up many times. V gene TRBV29-1 combines with J gene TRBJ1-1; 7 nucleotides match TRBD1. The CDR3 extends over 14 amino acids. V lost 3 bases to trimming and J lost 2 bases; unmatched junction nucleotides: 6. Germline-derived CDR1 and CDR2 are SQVTM and ANQGSEA. This CDR3 is CSVDGGQPNTEAFF. Here the CDR3 DNA reads TGCAGCGTTGATGGGGGACAGCCCAACACTGAAGCTTTCTTT.

This clonotype was counted ten times or more. The genes are TRBV5-1 and TRBJ1-5; 7 bases align to TRBD1. Germline V gene lookup returns CDR1 SGHRS and CDR2 YFSETQ. V lost 0 bases, J lost 2 bases, and 2 bases stayed unmatched. This CDR3 contains 15 residues. The chain's CDR3 is CASSLAGTGNQPQHF. CDR3 in DNA: TGCGCCAGCAGCTTGGCCGGGACAGGCAATCAGCCCCAGCATTTT.

The chain couples TRBV7-9 to TRBJ2-1; D may be TRBD1 or TRBD2 (5 bases each). The CDR3 is 14 amino acids. Between the trimmed V and J ends, which lost 5 bases and 5 bases, there was a span of 13 bases. The germline V gene encodes CDR1 SEHNR and CDR2 FQNEAQ (reference sequence). CDR3: CASSRGAGDNEQFF. The CDR3 DNA follows: TGTGCCAGCAGCCGGGGCGCGGGTGACAATGAGCAGTTCTTC.

Comment on this clonotype: This may come from a read error, since a much larger clone is one base off. This rearrangement joins TRBV15 to TRBJ2-3; 12 bases align to TRBD2. This CDR3 spans 22 amino acids. Germline CDR1 is LNHNV and CDR2 is YYDKDF (reference sequence). CDR3 DNA sequence: TGTGCCACCAGCAGAGGGGCCTTCGGACTAGCGGGAACACTTAGTCGCACAGATATGCAGTATTTT. It translates to CATSRGAFGLAGTLSRTDMQYF.

This chain connects TRBV6-5 to TRBJ2-3; D is unresolved. The CDR3 contains 11 residues. Germline CDR1 reads MNHEY; CDR2 reads SVGAGI. V was clipped by 6 bases and J by 8 bases, with 9 bases between them. This CDR3 is CASRHGPTQYF. The CDR3 DNA is TGTGCCAGCAGGCACGGTCCTACGCAGTATTTT.

The sample holds many counts of this clonotype. An end of the junction differs from the germline gene, which may be a read error. The chain links TRBV11-2 to TRBJ2-1, with TRBD2 identical over 12 bases. This CDR3 is 16 amino acids long. Looked up from germline, CDR1 is SGHAT and CDR2 is FQNNGV. CDR3 amino acids: CANSYGTSGSYNEQFF. Here the CDR3 DNA reads TGTGCCAACAGCTACGGGACTAGCGGGTCCTACAATGAGCAGTTCTTC.

This clonotype has a count of ten or more. The J gene is TRBJ1-5, the V gene TRBV6-2 or TRBV6-3; 12 bases align to TRBD1. The germline gives CDR1 MNHEY, CDR2 SVGEGT. The CDR3 length is 15 residues. With 2 bases clipped from V and 6 bases from J, the junction kept 2 bases outside the gene matches. The CDR3 nucleotides are TGTGCCAGCAGTTACGGGACAGGGGGCGGTCAGCCCCAGCATTTT. This sequence encodes CASSYGTGGGQPQHF.

V is TRBV9 and J is TRBJ1-2; no firm D call. CDR1 SGDLS and CDR2 YYNGEE come from the germline V gene. Trimming stripped 2 bases from V and 6 bases from J, with 17 bases between. The CDR3 is 15 residues long. CDR3 sequence reads: CASSVWGSEGDGYTF. The CDR3 DNA follows: TGTGCCAGCAGCGTTTGGGGTTCGGAAGGCGATGGCTACACCTTC.

This clonotype was recorded many times. The chain combines TRBV6-1 with TRBJ1-1; D remains unclear. Germline CDR1 MNHNS, CDR2 SASEGT. This CDR3 has 14 amino acids. V gave up 5 bases and J gave up 3 bases, with 13 bases separating them. The CDR3 DNA reads TGTGCCAGCAGTTCCCCACGACTGGACACTGAAGCTTTCTTT. This encodes CASSSPRLDTEAFF.

In this sample, this clonotype turned up a few times. J is TRBJ2-1 and V is TRBV6-1; D perhaps matches TRBD2 (7 bases). The length of the CDR3 is 17 residues. Trimming took off 7 bases at V and 0 bases at J, with 19 bases between the two ends. CDR1 is MNHNS and CDR2 is SASEGT in the germline V gene. CDR3: CASKHRPRGGSYNEQFF. CDR3 bases: TGTGCCAGCAAGCACCGCCCAAGGGGGGGCTCCTACAATGAGCAGTTCTTC.

This clonotype was recorded a few times. This chain links TRBV7-9 with TRBJ2-7; 10 nucleotides agree with TRBD1. V shed 4 bases and J 3 bases; nucleotides not matched to a gene: 6. This CDR3 has 15 residues. Germline CDR1 SEHNR, CDR2 FQNEAQ (reference sequence). The CDR3 bases are TGTGCCAGCAGCTCCCCCGGGACAGGGGACTACGAGCAGTACTTC. This translates into CASSSPGTGDYEQYF.

This clonotype was seen ten or more times. This chain uses TRBV11-2 with TRBJ2-3, with no clear D. Between the trimmed V and J ends, which lost 2 bases and 6 bases, there was a span of 6 bases. Germline assignment: CDR1 SGHAT and CDR2 FQNNGV. The CDR3 extends over 12 amino acids. The CDR3 sequence: CASSLKWDTQYF. The CDR3, as DNA: TGTGCCAGCAGCTTAAAATGGGATACGCAGTATTTT.

The chain uses TRBV12-3 or TRBV12-4 and TRBJ2-7; no clear D gene. The CDR3 length is 14 residues. Trimming stripped 3 bases from V and 2 bases from J, with 11 bases between. In DNA, the CDR3 is TGTGCCAGCAGTTTCCCCGAGCCGCCCTACGAGCAGTACTTC. Encoded protein: CASSFPEPPYEQYF.

This clonotype was detected many times. The rearrangement uses TRBV10-2 and TRBJ1-1; TRBD1 is a possible D gene (6 bases). Germline loops: CDR1 WSHSY, CDR2 SAAADI. This CDR3 is 11 amino acids long. V shed 6 bases and J shed 10 bases, with 12 bases lying between them. The DNA for the CDR3 is TGCGCCAGCAGCCAACCAGGGGCAGCTTTCTTT. This sequence encodes CASSQPGAAFF.

This clonotype was picked up a small number of times. The V and J genes are TRBV20-1 and TRBJ2-7; 7 positions agree with TRBD1. Per germline, CDR1 DFQATT and CDR2 SNEGSKA (reference sequence). The CDR3 runs 15 residues. The trim removed 0 bases at V and 2 bases at J, leaving 7 bases unmatched. Here the CDR3 DNA reads TGCAGTGCTAGAGACCGGGACAGACTCGCCTACGAGCAGTACTTC. Protein: CSARDRDRLAYEQYF.

This clonotype was counted at least ten times. The genes are TRBV19 and TRBJ1-1; D gene unclear. The V end lost 1 base, the J end lost 1 base, and 4 bases lay between the germline ends. Germline V gene sequence: CDR1 LNHDA, CDR2 SQIVND (reference sequence). This CDR3 has 13 amino acids. CDR3 protein: CASSIGENTEAFF. The CDR3 DNA is TGTGCCAGTAGTATAGGCGAGAACACTGAAGCTTTCTTT.

The gene calls are TRBV4-1 and TRBJ1-2, with D perhaps TRBD1 (6 bases). CDR1 and CDR2 (germline): MGHRA, YSYEKL. The CDR3 covers 15 residues. Deletions cut 0 bases from V and 0 bases from J, with 8 bases between. CDR3 sequence reads: CASSQDRGTNYGYTF. CDR3 coding DNA: TGCGCCAGCAGCCAAGACAGGGGAACTAACTATGGCTACACCTTC.

This clonotype occurred many times. The V gene is TRBV20-1, the J gene TRBJ1-2; tentatively, D is TRBD1 (5 bases). V shed 6 bases and J shed 2 bases, with 10 bases lying between them. CDR1 DFQATT and CDR2 SNEGSKA come from the germline V gene (reference sequence). There are 12 residues in the CDR3. CDR3 nucleotides: TGCAGTGCGAACCGGGACAACTATGGCTACACCTTC. It yields the protein CSANRDNYGYTF.

This clonotype was picked up many times. The rearrangement uses TRBV6-2 or TRBV6-3 and TRBJ2-7; D is undetermined. Germline V lookup: CDR1 MNHEY, CDR2 SVGEGT. This CDR3 spans 14 amino acids. With 2 bases removed from V and 4 bases from J, the gap between germline ends came to 12 bases. The CDR3 DNA follows: TGTGCCAGCAGTTACCCCCCCGGACGGTACGAGCAGTACTTC. Residues: CASSYPPGRYEQYF.

This clonotype appeared many times. The chain recombines TRBV30 with TRBJ1-6, with D perhaps TRBD1 (5 bases). The germline V gene encodes CDR1 GTSNPN and CDR2 SVGIG (reference sequence). The CDR3 consists of 11 residues. Trimming cost V 7 bases and J 10 bases, with 11 bases left between them. CDR3 coding DNA: TGTGCCTCAGGGACGAGCTCACCCCTCCACTTT. Its translation: CASGTSSPLHF. The full variable domain, rest sourced from reference TRBV30 and TRBJ1-6, is SQTIHQWPATLVQPVGSPLSLECTVEGTSNPNLYWYRQAAGRGLQLLFYSVGIGQISSEVPQNLSASRPQDRQFILSSKKLLLSDSGFYLCASGTSSPLHFGNGTRLTVT.

Many counts were recorded for this clonotype. The chain couples TRBV2 to TRBJ2-6; D is perhaps TRBD1 (6 bases). CDR1 and CDR2 (germline): SNHLY, FYNNEI. V was shortened by 4 bases and J by 1 base, with 8 bases between the two germline ends. The CDR3 consists of 15 residues. CDR3 region: CASSVQGSGANVLTF. CDR3 sequence (DNA): TGTGCCAGCAGTGTACAGGGTTCTGGGGCCAACGTCCTGACTTTC.

This clonotype was recorded many times. The CDR3 region is CARDTGSPGNTIYF. DNA for the CDR3: TGTGCCAGGGATACAGGGTCACCTGGAAACACCATATATTTT. The J gene is TRBJ1-3, the V gene TRBV19, with D possibly TRBD1 on 6 matching bases. The CDR3 covers 14 residues. Germline CDR1 and CDR2: LNHDA and SQIVND (reference sequence). V was pared by 9 bases and J by 2 bases, with 14 bases between.

This clonotype was observed a few times. The CDR3 ends on some other residue instead of the conserved phenylalanine or tryptophan, so this is likely a read error. The chain combines TRBV19 with TRBJ2-1; TRBD2 matches at 10 bases. CDR1 is LNHDA and CDR2 is SQIVND in the germline V gene (reference sequence). V gave up 5 bases and J gave up 3 bases; unmatched junction bases: 7. This CDR3 is 16 amino acids long. In DNA form, the CDR3 reads TGTGCCAGTAGTGTGGGGGGACTAGCGATCTACAATGAGCAGTTCCTC. This gives the protein CASSVGGLAIYNEQFL.

This clonotype was counted a few times. The V and J genes are TRBV5-5 and TRBJ2-3; 10 positions agree with TRBD1. CDR1 and CDR2 from the germline V gene are SGHKS and YYEKEE (reference sequence). The length of the CDR3 is 15 residues. V lost 2 bases and J lost 4; bases outside the gene matches: 4. The CDR3 here is CASSFGQGVPDTQYF. CDR3 bases: TGTGCCAGCAGCTTCGGACAGGGGGTCCCAGATACGCAGTATTTT.

About this clonotype: This sequence may be a read error, since a much larger clone differs from it by one base. The rearrangement links TRBV24-1 to TRBJ2-7; TRBD2 aligns across 7 bases. Losses at the gene ends were 6 bases for V and 9 bases for J; bases not matched to a gene: 7. Germline V gene lookup returns CDR1 KGHDR and CDR2 SFDVKD. The CDR3 runs to 12 residues. The CDR3 DNA reads TGTGCCACCAGTAAATCTAGCGGTGGGCAGTACTTC. Translating gives CATSKSSGGQYF.

This clonotype was picked up many times. The chain is built from TRBV20-1 and TRBJ1-3; no definite D call. From germline, CDR1 is DFQATT and CDR2 SNEGSKA (reference sequence). V was cut by 7 bases and J by 4 bases, with 11 bases left in between. This CDR3 has 12 residues. The DNA of the CDR3 is TGCAGTGTCCAGGCACCGGGAAACACCATATATTTT. Translating gives CSVQAPGNTIYF.